One sample yielded the 15 T cell receptor beta chains listed below, sequenced in a study of blood T cell repertoires in COVID-19 (dated by TCRdb to about 2020). To prepare the library, the immunoSEQ multiplex PCR assay was applied. What TCRdb holds here is the immuneACCESS table cut down to in-frame rearrangements. Part of the clones is not present; checked against another copy, under half of the missing clones reflect an unresolved V gene, and the others are unexplained. For this sample there are roughly 250,000 clones; 75% to 90% appear just once. The ten largest clones represent around 7.2% of the sample. Sequenced: peripheral blood. Receptors originate from a man aged 55-75 years who had recovered from COVID-19.

This clone was observed a few times. The chain couples TRBV7-6 to TRBJ1-5; 8 bases match TRBD1. V gave up 5 bases and J gave up 4 bases; unmatched junction bases: 7. Per germline, CDR1 SGHVS and CDR2 FNYEAQ. The CDR3 covers 15 residues. CDR3: CASSAGTGLNQPQHF. The CDR3 region has the DNA TGTGCCAGCAGCGCTGGGACAGGACTTAATCAGCCCCAGCATTTT.

Many counts were recorded for this clone. The CDR3 DNA is TGTGCCAGCACCGGGATGGGAGGGATGAACACTGAAGCTTTCTTT. It codes for CASTGMGGMNTEAFF. The rearrangement joins TRBV27 to TRBJ1-1; D not certain. The germline gives CDR1 MNHEY, CDR2 SMNVEV (reference sequence). Trimming pared 7 bases from V and 0 bases from J, leaving 15 bases between. This CDR3 is 15 amino acids long.

J is TRBJ2-4 and V is TRBV5-5; 12 bases align to TRBD1. The trim removed 0 bases at V and 0 bases at J, leaving 10 bases unmatched. Germline values: CDR1 SGHKS, CDR2 YYEKEE (reference sequence). The CDR3 has 20 residues. The CDR3 spells CASSLEGTGGASAAKNIQYF. As DNA, the CDR3 is TGTGCCAGCAGCTTGGAGGGGACAGGGGGCGCCTCTGCAGCCAAAAACATTCAGTACTTC.

V and J are TRBV5-1 and TRBJ2-1; D ambiguous. The V and J ends lost 2 bases and 9 bases respectively, with 15 bases between them. The germline CDR1 and CDR2 sequences are SGHRS and YFSETQ. The CDR3 is 14 amino acids. The CDR3 nucleotides read TGCGCCAGCAGCTTCATAGCCCCTTCGGGTGAGCAGTTCTTC. Protein product: CASSFIAPSGEQFF.

The chain joins TRBV6-6 to TRBJ2-7; tentatively, D is TRBD2 (5 bases). The CDR3 runs 13 residues. Trimming removed 10 bases at V and 5 bases at J, with 18 bases between. Germline V CDR1 and CDR2: MNHNY, SVGAGI (reference sequence). For the CDR3, the DNA is TGTGCCACCAGAGACTCGGGGAAACACGAGCAGTACGTC. It specifies CATRDSGKHEQYV.

The CDR3 sequence: CATSDSKGVRELFF. CDR3 bases: TGTGCCACCAGTGATTCGAAAGGGGTGAGGGAGCTGTTTTTT. The J gene is TRBJ2-2, the V gene TRBV24-1, with a tentative D call TRBD1 (5 bases). The V gene's germline CDR1 is KGHDR and CDR2 SFDVKD. Between the trimmed V and J ends, which lost 2 bases and 9 bases, there was a span of 12 bases. The CDR3 has 14 residues.

This clone has just one count. The chain has TRBV25-1 and TRBJ2-7; TRBD1 matches 9 bases. J gave up 0 bases and V 9 bases, and 9 bases lay outside the gene matches. The germline gives CDR1 MGHDK, CDR2 SYGVNS. This CDR3 has 15 amino acids. In DNA, the CDR3 is TGTGCCAGTAGGGGGGACAGGGTGCTCTCCTACGAGCAGTACTTC. Protein: CASRGDRVLSYEQYF.

V usage is TRBV10-1 and J usage is TRBJ2-3; TRBD1 aligns across 8 bases. Per the germline V gene, CDR1 is WNHNN and CDR2 is SYGVQD (reference sequence). Germline trimming cut 3 bases from V and 5 bases from J; bases unmatched to any gene: 7. CDR3 size: 15 residues. The CDR3 loop is CASSDGQGLQDTQYF. The CDR3, as DNA: TGCGCCAGCAGTGATGGACAGGGATTGCAAGATACGCAGTATTTT.

This chain uses TRBV9 with TRBJ2-1, with TRBD1 identical over 7 bases. Germline loops: CDR1 SGDLS, CDR2 YYNGEE. The V segment lost 3 bases and the J segment 6 bases; nucleotides outside the gene matches: 6. The CDR3 totals 14 residues. CDR3 sequence: CASSDGQDFNEQFF. CDR3 coding DNA: TGTGCCAGCAGCGACGGACAGGACTTCAATGAGCAGTTCTTC.

The genes are TRBV5-1 and TRBJ2-1; TRBD2 matches 13 bases. The germline gives CDR1 SGHRS, CDR2 YFSETQ. The V gene end was trimmed by 1 base and the J gene end by 6 bases; junction bases not matched to a gene: 1. The length of the CDR3 is 15 residues. In nucleotides, the CDR3 is TGCGCCAGCAGCTTGACTAGCGGGGGGGCCAATGAGCAGTTCTTC. Its protein is CASSLTSGGANEQFF.

The rearrangement joins TRBV25-1 to TRBJ2-1; D ambiguous. V was shortened by 6 bases and J by 1 base, with 10 bases between the two germline ends. This CDR3 is built from 14 residues. Germline loops: CDR1 MGHDK, CDR2 SYGVNS. CDR3 sequence reads: CASSMFGSYNEQFF. The CDR3 bases are TGTGCCAGCAGCATGTTCGGGTCCTACAATGAGCAGTTCTTC.

The chain carries TRBV2 and TRBJ1-2; no clear D gene. Trimming took off 10 bases at V and 1 base at J, with 16 bases between the two ends. Germline V gene lookup returns CDR1 SNHLY and CDR2 FYNNEI. This CDR3 has 14 residues. The DNA of the CDR3 is TGTGCCATCTCACTGGGCGGACTTAACTATGGCTACACCTTC. Protein product: CAISLGGLNYGYTF.

The chain combines TRBV11-2 with TRBJ1-2, with 7 bases identical to TRBD1. Unmatched junction bases numbered 4, after V lost 5 bases and J lost 4 bases. The CDR3 consists of 13 residues. Looked up from germline, CDR1 is SGHAT and CDR2 is FQNNGV. The CDR3 spells CASSPQGSYGYTF. The DNA for the CDR3 is TGTGCCAGCAGCCCACAGGGGTCCTATGGCTACACCTTC.

Comments on this clone: In the same sample, other DNA sequences code for this CDR3. The V gene is TRBV6-2 or TRBV6-3, the J gene TRBJ2-5; no clear D gene. CDR3 size: 14 residues. Germline loops: CDR1 MNHEY, CDR2 SVGEGT. The ends were cut back, 0 bases at V and 4 bases at J, with 9 bases in the middle. The CDR3 loop is CASSYSRLGETQYF. The CDR3, as DNA: TGTGCCAGCAGTTACTCGAGGCTGGGAGAGACCCAGTACTTC.

Note on this clone: Other DNA sequences in the same sample also yield this CDR3. This rearrangement joins TRBV5-1 to TRBJ1-1; maybe TRBD1 (6 bases). Per the germline V gene, CDR1 is SGHRS and CDR2 is YFSETQ. This CDR3 is 15 amino acids long. V was trimmed by 0 bases and J by 1 base, leaving 10 bases between them. The CDR3 DNA sequence: TGCGCCAGCAGCTTGGGAACAGGGACGAACACTGAAGCTTTCTTT. Its translation: CASSLGTGTNTEAFF.